This T cell receptor (beta chain) was retrieved from a study of T cell responses to AZD1222 COVID-19 vaccine. This table comes from immunoSEQ multiplex PCR, and its TCRdb copy is limited to in-frame clones, with some not included. Of some 130,000 clones listed, around 86% are singletons. Concerning this clone: Its antigen is not identified.

Study-wide results and caveats: Nearly half of spike-specific TCRs reportedly target variant regions that are unmutated in the B.1.351 and B.1.1.7 variants.

V gave up 5 bases and J gave up 0 bases, with 14 bases separating them. The length of the CDR3 is 16 residues. Germline CDR1 SNHLY, CDR2 FYNNEI. The chain has TRBV2 and TRBJ1-3; D is unresolved. This clonotype was sampled from an adult in good health. The sample here was peripheral blood, taken on day 0 of AZD1222 vaccination. This chain's CDR3 is CASSLQDGLSGNTIYF. DNA for the CDR3: TGTGCCAGCAGTCTTCAAGACGGCCTCTCTGGAAACACCATATATTTT.